This T cell receptor (beta chain) came from a study of Ad26.COV2.S vaccination and SARS-CoV-2 variants. Clones were sequenced by immunoSEQ multiplex PCR, and TCRdb holds only the in-frame ones, with some missing. In the table there are about 350,000 clones, 85% of which are singletons. Treatment here: 15 to 20 received Ad26.COV2.S at low or high dose, single or two shots; about 5 received placebo; per-sample allocation not given. Specimen acquisition occurred on day 63 following the initial vaccine or placebo injection. Germline loops: CDR1 GTSNPN, CDR2 SVGIG (reference sequence). This CDR3 has 15 residues. After removal of 3 bases from V and 16 bases from J, the junction contained 12 bases not matched to a gene.

This chain links TRBV30 with TRBJ2-1, with 16 bases aligning to TRBD2. Sample: peripheral blood, taken in a trial of Ad26.COV2.S vaccine versus placebo. The clonotype originates from a person between 18 and 65 years old who received the Ad26.COV2.S COVID-19 vaccine or a placebo. CDR3 residues: CAWSAGTSGRGPVFF. CDR3 DNA sequence: TGTGCCTGGAGCGCCGGGACTAGCGGGAGGGGGCCTGTTTTCTTC.